Below are 27 T cell receptor beta chains sequenced from a single sample in a study of Tregs in tolerant kidney transplant recipients. Clones were sequenced by immunoSEQ multiplex PCR, and TCRdb holds only the in-frame ones, with some missing. The listing contains about 52,000 clones. Sequences were derived from CD4+ T cells from blood, sampled before the transplant. These receptors were taken from a human donor who received a combined kidney and bone marrow transplant.

A note on this clone: The read is 3 residues too short to cover the CDR3 end, so that end is filled in from the germline J gene. The J gene is TRBJ1-3, the V gene TRBV19; 11 bases fit TRBD1. This CDR3 comprises 15 residues. The V gene end was trimmed by 6 bases and the J gene end by 3 bases; junction bases not matched to a gene: 4. Germline V lookup: CDR1 LNHDA, CDR2 SQIVND (reference sequence). CDR3 sequence reads: CASSGQGALGNTIYF. The sequenced CDR3 bases are TGTGCCAGTAGCGGACAGGGGGCGCTTGGAAACACC.

The sequenced CDR3 bases are TGTGCCAGCAGCTCTGCCTACGAG. It translates to CASSSAYE. From start to end, the CDR3 is CASSSAYEQYF. This rearrangement joins TRBV7-9 to TRBJ2-7; D is unclear. The read stops 3 residues short of the end of the CDR3; the missing end is completed from the germline J gene. Trimming removed 4 bases at V and 2 bases at J, with 3 bases between. This CDR3 spans 11 amino acids. Germline V gene lookup returns CDR1 SEHNR and CDR2 FQNEAQ (reference sequence).

Note on this clone: The read finishes 3 residues shy of the CDR3 end, and the germline J gene is used to complete it. The chain employs TRBV19 and TRBJ1-2; D perhaps matches TRBD1 (6 bases). V dropped 7 bases and J dropped 5 bases, with 8 bases sitting between them. Germline CDR1 is LNHDA and CDR2 is SQIVND (reference sequence). The CDR3 is made up of 11 amino acids. The CDR3 spells CASNQGYGYTF. The CDR3 DNA, read in part, is TGTGCCAGTAACCAGGGGTATGGC.

A remark on this clone: From the germline J gene comes the end of the CDR3, since the read stops 3 residues before it. V and J are TRBV7-2 and TRBJ1-5; D perhaps matches TRBD1 (5 bases). The CDR3 is made up of 12 amino acids. Per germline, CDR1 SGHTA and CDR2 FQGNSA. CDR3: CASSFPTAPQHF. The CDR3 bases that were read are TGTGCCAGCAGCTTTCCGACAGCACCC.

With regard to this clone: The observed sequence ends 3 residues before the CDR3 terminus, with the missing tail filled in from the germline J gene. The V and J genes are TRBV19 and TRBJ1-2; D might be TRBD1 (6 bases). The V end was cut by 3 bases, the J end by 6 bases, with 11 bases between. The CDR3 totals 13 residues. Germline values: CDR1 LNHDA, CDR2 SQIVND (reference sequence). The CDR3 here is CASSIGQWDGYTF. The DNA read from the CDR3 is TGTGCCAGTAGTATCGGACAGTGGGATGGC.

For this clone: The read stops 3 residues short of the end of the CDR3; the missing end is completed from the germline J gene. The rearrangement links TRBV6-4 to TRBJ1-4; the D is unclear. V lost 0 bases, J lost 3 bases, and 8 bases lay in between. The CDR3 sequence is 15 residues long. Germline V CDR1 and CDR2: MRHNA, SNTAGT. The CDR3 region is CASSDSGDPNEKLFF. The CDR3 DNA, read in part, is TGTGCCAGCAGTGACTCCGGTGATCCTAATGAAAAA.

Of note for this clone: Coverage ceases 3 residues before the CDR3 finishes, and the germline J gene fills in the end. The chain carries TRBV14 and TRBJ2-1; 7 positions agree with TRBD1. The CDR3 is 15 residues long. Germline CDR1 SGHDN, CDR2 FVKESK. Unmatched junction bases numbered 7, after V lost 4 bases and J lost 4 bases. CDR3 DNA (partial): TGTGCCAGCAGCCCGACGGGACAGATTTACAATGAG. It yields the protein CASSPTGQIYNE. The entire CDR3 sequence reads CASSPTGQIYNEQFF.

With respect to this clone: The CDR3 end is not reached by the read, which stops 3 residues before it; the germline J gene fills it in. The chain uses TRBV2 and TRBJ2-1; D uncertain. The V gene lost 4 bases and the J gene lost 5 bases, with 9 bases spanning the gap. Germline CDR1 is SNHLY and CDR2 is FYNNEI. This CDR3 has 13 residues. CDR3 amino acids: CASSGRRDNEQFF. The sequenced part of the CDR3 DNA is TGTGCCAGCAGTGGCCGTAGGGACAATGAG.

As regards this clone: The read terminates 3 residues before the CDR3 end, so the remaining end is supplied by the germline J gene. The chain has TRBV20-1 and TRBJ2-3, with 10 bases lining up with TRBD2. CDR1 and CDR2 from the germline V gene are DFQATT and SNEGSKA (reference sequence). With V trimmed by 0 bases and J by 4 bases, 7 bases remained unmatched. The CDR3 consists of 16 residues. CDR3 bases read: TGCAGTGCTAGAGAACACCTAGCGGGAGTGGCAGATACG. This codes for CSAREHLAGVADT. The whole CDR3 sequence reads CSAREHLAGVADTQYF.

About this clone itself: The read finishes 3 residues shy of the CDR3 end, and the germline J gene is used to complete it. The V call is TRBV5-1, the J call TRBJ1-1, with TRBD1 matching 8 bases. The CDR3 consists of 12 residues. The germline V gene encodes CDR1 SGHRS and CDR2 YFSETQ. The CDR3 bases that were read are TGCGCCAGCAGCTTGGGGACAGGGAAC. Translation: CASSLGTGN. The whole CDR3 is CASSLGTGNAFF.

Turning to this clone: The CDR3 end is not reached by the read, which stops 3 residues before it; the germline J gene fills it in. The rearrangement links TRBV29-1 to TRBJ2-3, with D perhaps TRBD1 (6 bases). The CDR3 has 14 amino acids. Germline V gene data show CDR1 as SQVTM and CDR2 as ANQGSEA. Trimming took off 5 bases at V and 0 bases at J, with 12 bases between the two ends. The CDR3 loop reads CSVSRTDSTDTQYF. CDR3 bases read: TGCAGCGTTAGTCGGACAGATAGCACAGATACG.

A note on this clone: The CDR3 end lies 3 residues beyond the end of the read and is filled in from the germline J gene. The rearrangement links TRBV18 to TRBJ1-1; 7 bases are a match to TRBD1. CDR1 and CDR2 from the germline V gene are KGHSH and LQKENI. There are 15 residues in the CDR3. The ends lost 3 bases at V and 0 bases at J; junction bases unmatched: 4. CDR3 bases read: TGTGCCAGCTCACCTACCACAGGGGTGAACACTGAA. It specifies CASSPTTGVNTE. The complete CDR3 reads CASSPTTGVNTEAFF.

Worth noting for this clone: The read ends 3 residues before the CDR3 terminus; that terminus is restored from the germline J gene. The V and J genes are TRBV30 and TRBJ1-4, with D possibly being TRBD1 (5 bases). The length of the CDR3 is 14 residues. Deletions cut 1 base from V and 1 base from J, with 7 bases between. The V gene's germline CDR1 is GTSNPN and CDR2 SVGIG (reference sequence). The DNA read from the CDR3 is TGTGCCTGGAGTGGACAGCAAACTAATGAAAAA. It is translated as CAWSGQQTNEK. Given in full, the CDR3 is CAWSGQQTNEKLFF.

CDR3 bases read: TGTGCCAGCACCCGAGGGGGGGCCCGATCCGGC. Its protein is CASTRGGARSG. The entire CDR3 protein is CASTRGGARSGYTF. The chain links TRBV7-2 to TRBJ1-2; TRBD1 is a possible D gene (6 bases). Sequencing ends 3 residues short of the CDR3 end; the germline J gene provides the rest. Germline CDR1 SGHTA, CDR2 FQGNSA. This CDR3 has 14 residues. Complete variable domain (other parts from reference TRBV7-2 and TRBJ1-2): GAGVSQSPSNKVTEKGKDVELRCDPISGHTALYWYRQSLGQGLEFLIYFQGNSAPDKSGLPSDRFSAERTGGSVSTLTIQRTQQEDSAVYLCASTRGGARSGYTFGSGTRLTVV.

A note on this clone: The read halts 3 residues ahead of the CDR3 end, with the missing end drawn from the germline J gene. This sequence joins TRBV2 and TRBJ2-7; no firm D call. The V gene's germline CDR1 is SNHLY and CDR2 FYNNEI. This CDR3 region has 14 residues. Trimming shortened V by 2 bases and J by 1 base, and 9 bases separated the two germline ends. Incomplete CDR3 DNA: TGTGCCAGCAGTGAATCGCGTATATCCTACGAG. Its translation: CASSESRISYE. The complete CDR3 sequence is CASSESRISYEQYF.

As for this clone: The read gets to within 3 residues of the CDR3 end, and the germline J gene fills in the rest. The rearrangement links TRBV18 to TRBJ1-4, with D unclear. Germline CDR1 and CDR2: KGHSH and LQKENI. CDR3 length equals 16 residues. Trimming cost V 3 bases and J 7 bases, with 18 bases left between them. CDR3 DNA, as far as it was read: TGTGCCAGCTCACCCCCAGGAATGAGAAGAAGTGAAAAA. This translates into CASSPPGMRRSEK. The entire CDR3 sequence reads CASSPPGMRRSEKLFF.

In the case of this clone: The missing CDR3 end, 3 residues past where the read stops, is filled in from the germline J gene. The chain employs TRBV2 and TRBJ2-1; 8 positions match TRBD1. V lost 8 bases to trimming and J lost 2 bases; unmatched junction nucleotides: 2. The CDR3 is 13 amino acids. CDR1 is SNHLY and CDR2 is FYNNEI in the germline V gene. Here the CDR3 reads CASRQGPYNEQFF. CDR3 DNA, as far as it was read: TGTGCCAGCCGACAGGGGCCCTACAATGAG.

For this clone: The CDR3 extends 3 residues past the end of the read, so its final part is completed from the germline J gene. The chain uses TRBV19 and TRBJ1-2, with D possibly being TRBD1 (6 bases). Deletions cut 8 bases from V and 4 bases from J, with 17 bases between. Per the germline V gene, CDR1 is LNHDA and CDR2 is SQIVND (reference sequence). This CDR3 is 14 amino acids long. Here the CDR3 reads CASHEPTGIYGYTF. The covered CDR3 bases are TGTGCCAGTCACGAACCGACAGGCATCTATGGC.

Points on this clone: With the read ending 3 residues before the CDR3 end, the germline J gene is used to fill in that end. The rearrangement links TRBV11-2 to TRBJ2-7; TRBD1 matches at 7 bases. Germline CDR1 SGHAT, CDR2 FQNNGV. The CDR3 runs to 14 residues. Unmatched junction bases numbered 6, after V lost 5 bases and J lost 2 bases. CDR3 protein: CASSVRTGPYEQYF. The part of the CDR3 DNA that was read is TGTGCCAGCAGCGTACGGACAGGACCCTACGAG.

Remarks on this clone: The read ends 3 residues shy of where the CDR3 ends; the end is completed using the germline J gene. The chain combines TRBV13 with TRBJ1-6, with TRBD1 identical over 9 bases. Germline lookup yields CDR1 PRHDT and CDR2 FYEKMQ (reference sequence). The CDR3 extends over 15 amino acids. V lost 5 bases and J lost 4; bases outside the gene matches: 3. CDR3 sequence: CASSLGTGYNSPLHF. The sequenced CDR3 bases are TGTGCCAGCAGCCTCGGGACAGGGTATAATTCACCC.

On this clone itself: The read halts 3 residues ahead of the CDR3 end, with the missing end drawn from the germline J gene. V usage is TRBV20-1 and J usage is TRBJ1-6; 8 nucleotides line up with TRBD1. V gave up 3 bases and J gave up 9 bases; unmatched junction bases: 10. The CDR3 consists of 15 residues. Germline lookup yields CDR1 DFQATT and CDR2 SNEGSKA (reference sequence). The CDR3 bases that were read are TGCAGTGCTAGCCCCGGGACAGGAGTTGGTTCACCC. Translation: CSASPGTGVGSP. The CDR3 reads in full as CSASPGTGVGSPLHF.

Details on this clone: The DNA ends 3 residues before the CDR3 does, and the rest of the CDR3 is filled in from the germline J gene. V and J are TRBV5-1 and TRBJ1-6, with D hard to call. CDR1 and CDR2 (germline): SGHRS, YFSETQ. This CDR3 region has 16 residues. The CDR3 sequence is CASSLAGPSMRFPLHF. The DNA read from the CDR3 is TGCGCCAGCAGCTTGGCTGGCCCCTCCATGAGATTCCCC.

A note on this clone: Coverage ceases 3 residues before the CDR3 finishes, and the germline J gene fills in the end. The chain has TRBV19 and TRBJ1-6; 8 bases align to TRBD1. The CDR3 is 14 amino acids. The germline gives CDR1 LNHDA, CDR2 SQIVND (reference sequence). Losses at the gene ends were 8 bases for V and 4 bases for J; bases not matched to a gene: 4. The CDR3 sequence: CASWTGQYNSPLHF. The covered CDR3 bases are TGTGCCAGTTGGACAGGGCAGTATAATTCACCC.

On this clone itself: The CDR3 end lies 3 residues beyond the end of the read and is filled in from the germline J gene. V is TRBV6-1 and J is TRBJ1-2; D gene uncertain. Between the trimmed V and J ends, which lost 1 base and 4 bases, there was a span of 10 bases. CDR3 length equals 14 residues. In germline, CDR1 is MNHNS, CDR2 SASEGT. The sequenced CDR3 bases are TGTGCCAGCAGTGAAGATGTCAGGAGCTATGGC. Amino acids: CASSEDVRSYG. The whole CDR3 sequence reads CASSEDVRSYGYTF.

As regards this clone: The read gets to within 3 residues of the CDR3 end, and the germline J gene fills in the rest. The chain couples TRBV6-2 or TRBV6-3 to TRBJ1-1; 9 nucleotides line up with TRBD1. This CDR3 has 11 amino acids. Germline V gene lookup returns CDR1 MNHEY and CDR2 SVGEGT. CDR3 residues: CASRQGAGAFF. The CDR3 DNA, read in part, is TGTGCCAGCAGACAGGGGGCCGGC.

For this clone: The observed sequence ends 3 residues before the CDR3 terminus, with the missing tail filled in from the germline J gene. This chain connects TRBV7-2 to TRBJ1-2; TRBD1 agrees at 7 bases. J was trimmed by 4 bases and V by 2 bases; bases with no gene match: 7. This CDR3 has 15 residues. CDR1 and CDR2 from the germline V gene are SGHTA and FQGNSA. CDR3 DNA (partial): TGTGCCAGCAGCTTATCAGGCAGGGACAGCTATGGC. Translation: CASSLSGRDSYG. The whole CDR3 sequence is CASSLSGRDSYGYTF.

As to this clone: The read finishes 3 residues shy of the CDR3 end, and the germline J gene is used to complete it. J is TRBJ1-1 and V is TRBV7-2, with D maybe TRBD1 (5 bases). Trimming left V 2 bases short and J 4 bases short, with 14 bases between. Germline V gene sequence: CDR1 SGHTA, CDR2 FQGNSA. This CDR3 region has 15 residues. The CDR3 DNA, read in part, is TGTGCCAGCAGCTTATTACGGGGGGTAAGCACTGAA. It encodes CASSLLRGVSTE. In full, the CDR3 reads CASSLLRGVSTEAFF.